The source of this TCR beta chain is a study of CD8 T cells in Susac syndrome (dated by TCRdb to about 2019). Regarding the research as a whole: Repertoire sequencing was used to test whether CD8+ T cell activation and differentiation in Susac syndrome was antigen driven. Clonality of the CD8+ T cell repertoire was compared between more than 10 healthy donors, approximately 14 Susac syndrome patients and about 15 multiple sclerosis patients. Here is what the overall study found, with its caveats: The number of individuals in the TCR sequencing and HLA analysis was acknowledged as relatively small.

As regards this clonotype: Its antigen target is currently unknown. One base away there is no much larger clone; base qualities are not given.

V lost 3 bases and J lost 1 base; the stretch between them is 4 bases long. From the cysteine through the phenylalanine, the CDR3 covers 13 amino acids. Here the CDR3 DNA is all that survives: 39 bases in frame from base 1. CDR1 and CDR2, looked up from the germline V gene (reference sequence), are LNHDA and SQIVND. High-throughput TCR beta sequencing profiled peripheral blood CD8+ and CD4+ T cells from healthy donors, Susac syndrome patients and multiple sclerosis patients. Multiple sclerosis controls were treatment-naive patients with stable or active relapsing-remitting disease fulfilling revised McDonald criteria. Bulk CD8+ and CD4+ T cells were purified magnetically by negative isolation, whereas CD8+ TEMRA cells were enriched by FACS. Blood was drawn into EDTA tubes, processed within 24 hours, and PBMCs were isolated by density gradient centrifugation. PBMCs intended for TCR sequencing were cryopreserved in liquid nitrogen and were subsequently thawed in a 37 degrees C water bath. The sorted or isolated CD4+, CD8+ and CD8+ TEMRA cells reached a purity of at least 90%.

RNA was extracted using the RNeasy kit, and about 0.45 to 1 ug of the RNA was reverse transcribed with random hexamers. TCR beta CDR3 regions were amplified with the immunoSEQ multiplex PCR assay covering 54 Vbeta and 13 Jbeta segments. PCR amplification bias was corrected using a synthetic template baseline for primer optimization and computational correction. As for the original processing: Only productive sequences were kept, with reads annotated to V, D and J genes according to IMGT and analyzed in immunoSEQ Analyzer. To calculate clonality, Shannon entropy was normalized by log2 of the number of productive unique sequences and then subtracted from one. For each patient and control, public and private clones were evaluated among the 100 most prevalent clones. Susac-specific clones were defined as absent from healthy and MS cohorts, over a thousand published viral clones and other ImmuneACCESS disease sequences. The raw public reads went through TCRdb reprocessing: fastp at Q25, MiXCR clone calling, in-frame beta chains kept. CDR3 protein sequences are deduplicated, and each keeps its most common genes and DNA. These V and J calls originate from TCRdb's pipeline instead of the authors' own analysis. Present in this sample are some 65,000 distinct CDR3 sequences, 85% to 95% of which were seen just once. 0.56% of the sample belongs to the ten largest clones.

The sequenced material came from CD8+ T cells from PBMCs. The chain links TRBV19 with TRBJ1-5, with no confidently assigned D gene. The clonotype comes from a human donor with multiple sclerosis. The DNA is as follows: TGTGCCAGTAGTATGACGAGCAATCAGCCCCAGCATTTT. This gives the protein CASSMTSNQPQHF.